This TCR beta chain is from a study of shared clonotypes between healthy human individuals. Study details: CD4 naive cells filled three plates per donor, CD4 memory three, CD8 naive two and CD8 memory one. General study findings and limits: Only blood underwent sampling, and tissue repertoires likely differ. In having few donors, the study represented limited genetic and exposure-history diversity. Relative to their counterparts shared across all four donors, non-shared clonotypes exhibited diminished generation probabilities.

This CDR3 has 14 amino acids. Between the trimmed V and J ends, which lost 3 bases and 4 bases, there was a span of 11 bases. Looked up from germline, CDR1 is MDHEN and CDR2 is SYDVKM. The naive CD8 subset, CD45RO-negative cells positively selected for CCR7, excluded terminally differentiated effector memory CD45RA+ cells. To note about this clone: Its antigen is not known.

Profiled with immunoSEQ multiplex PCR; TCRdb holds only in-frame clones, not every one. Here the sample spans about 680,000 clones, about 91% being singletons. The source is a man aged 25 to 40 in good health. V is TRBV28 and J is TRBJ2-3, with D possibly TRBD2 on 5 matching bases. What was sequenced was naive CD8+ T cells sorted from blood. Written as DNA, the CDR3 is TGTGCCAGCAGTTTCGAGGACTCTGCAGATACGCAGTATTTT. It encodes CASSFEDSADTQYF.